The T cell receptor (beta chain) under discussion was sequenced for a study of blood T cell repertoires in COVID-19. TCRdb keeps only in-frame clones here, not all; method: immunoSEQ multiplex PCR. The sample yields approximately 310,000 clones, around nine tenths seen once. Germline trimming cut 3 bases from V and 0 bases from J; bases unmatched to any gene: 10. The CDR3 extends over 18 amino acids. Germline loops: CDR1 SGHDN, CDR2 FVKESK. Source material: PBMCs or T cells enriched from blood (not recorded which). The J gene is TRBJ1-4, the V gene TRBV14; 7 bases are shared with TRBD1. The receptor comes from a man between 60 and 75 years old who had recovered from COVID-19. CDR3 residues: CASSHSGRQGTTNEKLFF. DNA for the CDR3: TGTGCCAGCAGCCACTCGGGGAGACAGGGAACAACTAATGAAAAACTGTTTTTT.